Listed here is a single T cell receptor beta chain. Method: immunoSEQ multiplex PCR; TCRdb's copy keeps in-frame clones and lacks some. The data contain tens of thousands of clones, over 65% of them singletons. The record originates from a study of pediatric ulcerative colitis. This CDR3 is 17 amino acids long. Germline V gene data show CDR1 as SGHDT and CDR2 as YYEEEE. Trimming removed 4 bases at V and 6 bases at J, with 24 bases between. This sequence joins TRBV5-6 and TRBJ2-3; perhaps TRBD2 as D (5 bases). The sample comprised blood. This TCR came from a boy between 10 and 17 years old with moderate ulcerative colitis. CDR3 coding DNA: TGTGCCAGCAGCCTGTGGTGGAACAGACTATTTAGGGATACGCAGTATTTT. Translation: CASSLWWNRLFRDTQYF.